Following are 26 T cell receptor beta chains from one sample sequenced in a study of T cell repertoires in cytomegalovirus infection. TCRdb re-analysed the reads in MiXCR, keeping a single row per CDR3 protein. The sample yields a few hundred thousand distinct CDR3 sequences, around two fifths seen once. For these receptors, no antigen is known. The sample was cultured PBMCs, taken from culture after CMV antigen stimulation. Every receptor here comes from a human donor in good health (CMV status not recorded). Some clones in this sample may be carry-over from other donors' samples.

The V call is TRBV6-1, the J call TRBJ2-1, with D possibly being TRBD2 (7 bases). The CDR3 length is 14 residues. Germline loops: CDR1 MNHNS, CDR2 SASEGT. Trimming cost V 2 bases and J 5 bases, with 10 bases left between them. The chain's CDR3 is CASSERGGNNEQFF. In DNA form, the CDR3 reads TGTGCCAGCAGTGAAAGGGGGGGTAACAATGAGCAGTTCTTC.

The genes are TRBV7-2 and TRBJ2-5; TRBD2 agrees at 8 bases. J lost 5 bases, V lost 2 bases, and 7 bases had no gene match. Germline-derived CDR1 and CDR2 are SGHTA and FQGNSA. The CDR3 is 15 residues long. CDR3 nucleotide sequence: TGTGCCAGCAGCTTACCTAGCGGGTGGGGGGAGACCCAGTACTTC. Translation: CASSLPSGWGETQYF.

This chain links TRBV29-1 with TRBJ2-5; 7 bases line up with TRBD2. CDR3 length equals 12 residues. V gave up 6 bases and J gave up 5 bases; unmatched junction bases: 6. From germline, CDR1 is SQVTM and CDR2 ANQGSEA. In nucleotides, the CDR3 is TGCAGCGTGACGGGGGGAGAGGAGACCCAGTACTTC. This translates into CSVTGGEETQYF.

This chain links TRBV11-2 with TRBJ1-1; a possible D gene is TRBD1 (5 bases). The CDR3 loop spans 11 amino acids. V gave up 1 base and J gave up 14 bases, with 11 bases separating them. Germline CDR1 reads SGHAT; CDR2 reads FQNNGV. The CDR3: CASSLGTREFF. For the CDR3, the DNA is TGTGCCAGCAGCTTAGGGACCAGGGAATTCTTT.

In DNA form, the CDR3 reads TGTGCCAGCAGCTTACGGACATTTTTTAACTATGGCTACACCTTC. This sequence encodes CASSLRTFFNYGYTF. This chain connects TRBV7-2 to TRBJ1-2; tentatively, D is TRBD1 (5 bases). In germline, CDR1 is SGHTA, CDR2 FQGNSA. Deletions cut 2 bases from V and 1 base from J, with 11 bases between. The CDR3 sequence is 15 residues long.

The CDR3 bases are TGCAGTGCTAGAGCCAACGCAGATACGCAGTATTTT. It yields the protein CSARANADTQYF. The chain has TRBV20-1 and TRBJ2-3; D unresolved. Germline-derived CDR1 and CDR2 are DFQATT and SNEGSKA (reference sequence). V was clipped by 1 base and J by 4 bases, with 6 bases between them. This CDR3 contains 12 residues.

This clonotype was recorded a few times. CDR3 residues: CASNPGQNNEQFF. The CDR3 DNA reads TGTGCCAGCAACCCCGGGCAGAACAATGAGCAGTTCTTC. The rearrangement joins TRBV7-2 to TRBJ2-1; D call uncertain. The V end lost 7 bases, the J end lost 5 bases, and 12 bases lay between the germline ends. The CDR3 loop spans 13 amino acids. Germline V CDR1 and CDR2: SGHTA, FQGNSA.

In its sample, this clonotype was seen a few times. The chain recombines TRBV28 with TRBJ1-3, with TRBD1 as a possible D gene (6 bases). The CDR3 has 18 amino acids. Trimming cost V 6 bases and J 0 bases, with 21 bases left between them. The germline V gene has CDR1 MDHEN and CDR2 SYDVKM. DNA for the CDR3: TGTGCCAGCAGACGGGCCCTCGGACAGTCCGGCTCTGGAAACACCATATATTTT. Translated: CASRRALGQSGSGNTIYF.

This clonotype was counted between two and nine times. The chain employs TRBV7-6 and TRBJ2-5; D is uncertain. This CDR3 has 13 residues. Germline V gives CDR1 SGHVS, CDR2 FNYEAQ. With 5 bases removed from V and 5 bases from J, the gap between germline ends came to 12 bases. CDR3 DNA sequence: TGTGCCAGCAGCCCCCTTAAGACGGAGACCCAGTACTTC. Translating gives CASSPLKTETQYF.

V is TRBV5-4 and J is TRBJ2-7, with D tentatively TRBD2 (6 bases). The ends were cut back, 4 bases at V and 8 bases at J, with 19 bases in the middle. CDR3 length: 14 amino acids. CDR1 and CDR2 (germline): SGHNT, YYREEE (reference sequence). The CDR3 protein is CASSRRDPPYQQYF. CDR3 DNA: TGTGCCAGCAGCCGGCGGGACCCCCCATACCAGCAGTACTTC.

This clonotype was observed a few times. This chain links TRBV6-2 or TRBV6-3 with TRBJ2-1, with TRBD2 matching 13 bases. J gave up 7 bases and V 2 bases, and 2 bases lay outside the gene matches. This CDR3 is 15 amino acids long. Germline assignment: CDR1 MNHEY and CDR2 SVGEGT. The DNA of the CDR3 is TGTGCCAGCAGTTACCCGGGACTAGCGGGAAATGAGCAGTTCTTC. Its protein product is CASSYPGLAGNEQFF.

The rearrangement joins TRBV7-9 to TRBJ2-5; 8 bases match TRBD1. V shed 5 bases and J 5 bases; nucleotides not matched to a gene: 4. The CDR3 spans 13 residues. CDR1 and CDR2 from the germline V gene are SEHNR and FQNEAQ (reference sequence). CDR3 sequence (DNA): TGTGCCAGCAGCGCGACAGGGGTGGAGACCCAGTACTTC. Encoded protein: CASSATGVETQYF.

The gene calls are TRBV5-5 and TRBJ2-4, with D tentatively TRBD1 (5 bases). From germline, CDR1 is SGHKS and CDR2 YYEKEE (reference sequence). The length of the CDR3 is 15 residues. V lost 6 bases, J lost 9 bases, and 22 bases lay in between. CDR3 amino acids: CASTRGGAAHGIQYF. CDR3 DNA: TGTGCCAGCACCCGAGGTGGGGCGGCACACGGCATTCAGTACTTC.

This chain links TRBV19 with TRBJ1-5; tentative D call: TRBD1 (5 bases). This CDR3 has 14 amino acids. V lost 6 bases to trimming and J lost 5 bases, with 14 bases between them. Germline V gene data show CDR1 as LNHDA and CDR2 as SQIVND (reference sequence). Here the CDR3 DNA reads TGTGCCAGTAGCGTATGGGGGTTGGATCAGCCCCAGCATTTT. Translated, it gives CASSVWGLDQPQHF.

There are a few counts of this clonotype. The V call is TRBV7-2, the J call TRBJ2-5, with TRBD1 matching 7 bases. Germline lookup yields CDR1 SGHTA and CDR2 FQGNSA. V shed 4 bases and J 0 bases; nucleotides not matched to a gene: 5. The CDR3 is made up of 15 amino acids. The CDR3 bases are TGTGCCAGCAGCTCGCCGGACAGGTACCAAGAGACCCAGTACTTC. It encodes CASSSPDRYQETQYF.

This rearrangement joins TRBV28 to TRBJ1-2; D call uncertain. Germline V gene lookup returns CDR1 MDHEN and CDR2 SYDVKM. The CDR3 extends over 14 amino acids. V lost 6 bases, J lost 4 bases, and 15 bases lay in between. DNA of the CDR3: TGTGCCAGCAGAACGGCCTACCGGGTCTATGGCTACACCTTC. Amino acids: CASRTAYRVYGYTF.

This clonotype appeared a few times. This rearrangement joins TRBV11-2 to TRBJ2-1; D gene unclear. The germline CDR1 and CDR2 sequences are SGHAT and FQNNGV. V dropped 4 bases and J dropped 9 bases, with 10 bases sitting between them. CDR3 length: 12 amino acids. The CDR3 reads CASSSEVAEQFF. In DNA form, the CDR3 reads TGTGCCAGCAGCTCAGAAGTCGCTGAGCAGTTCTTC.

The V gene is TRBV7-9, the J gene TRBJ2-3, with 11 bases that match TRBD2. The CDR3 sequence is 17 residues long. Germline values: CDR1 SEHNR, CDR2 FQNEAQ (reference sequence). J lost 2 bases, V lost 6 bases, and 10 bases had no gene match. The CDR3 DNA sequence: TGTGCCAGCAGACAAGCCCCGGGACTAGCGGCCACAGATACGCAGTATTTT. Its protein is CASRQAPGLAATDTQYF.

The V and J genes are TRBV25-1 and TRBJ1-6; D is unclear. Deletions cut 1 base from V and 13 bases from J, with 14 bases between. There are 14 residues in the CDR3. CDR1 is MGHDK, CDR2 SYGVNS, per germline. The CDR3 here is CASSEFRLDVPLHF. CDR3 nucleotide sequence: TGTGCCAGCAGTGAATTCAGACTCGATGTGCCCCTCCACTTT.

CDR3 region: CASSFSLAGGGEQFF. CDR3 DNA sequence: TGTGCCAGCAGCTTCTCACTAGCGGGGGGAGGTGAGCAGTTCTTC. The chain links TRBV7-2 to TRBJ2-1; TRBD2 matches at 12 bases. Germline V gene data show CDR1 as SGHTA and CDR2 as FQGNSA. V shed 3 bases and J 9 bases; nucleotides not matched to a gene: 6. The CDR3 length is 15 residues. Full variable domain (remainder filled in from reference TRBV7-2 and TRBJ2-1): GAGVSQSPSNKVTEKGKDVELRCDPISGHTALYWYRQSLGQGLEFLIYFQGNSAPDKSGLPSDRFSAERTGGSVSTLTIQRTQQEDSAVYLCASSFSLAGGGEQFFGPGTRLTVL.

This clonotype was recorded a few times. V and J are TRBV6-2 or TRBV6-3 and TRBJ1-1; no reliable D call. Looked up from germline, CDR1 is MNHEY and CDR2 is SVGEGT. V gave up 6 bases and J gave up 0 bases, with 5 bases separating them. The CDR3 runs 12 residues. The CDR3 DNA reads as TGTGCCAGCAGACCGATGAACACTGAAGCTTTCTTT. Translated: CASRPMNTEAFF.

The chain is built from TRBV19 and TRBJ1-2; D is possibly TRBD1 (5 bases). The length of the CDR3 is 15 residues. Trimming stripped 1 base from V and 4 bases from J, with 13 bases between. Germline V gives CDR1 LNHDA, CDR2 SQIVND (reference sequence). CDR3 amino acids: CASSIAGQIFYGYTF. CDR3 sequence (DNA): TGTGCCAGTAGTATAGCGGGGCAGATTTTCTATGGCTACACCTTC.

The chain employs TRBV30 and TRBJ2-1, with 7 nucleotides matching TRBD2. CDR1 is GTSNPN, CDR2 SVGIG, per germline (reference sequence). The CDR3 totals 14 residues. The ends lost 1 base at V and 6 bases at J; junction bases unmatched: 6. The CDR3 sequence is CAWSAGRETNEQFF. In DNA, the CDR3 is TGTGCCTGGAGTGCGGGGAGGGAGACCAATGAGCAGTTCTTC.

In this sample, this clonotype turned up many times. This rearrangement joins TRBV12-3 or TRBV12-4 to TRBJ2-7, with TRBD1 identical over 9 bases. With 0 bases clipped from V and 3 bases from J, the junction kept 0 bases outside the gene matches. There are 14 residues in the CDR3. CDR3 DNA: TGTGCCAGCAGTTTAGCGGACAGGGGCTACGAGCAGTACTTC. Protein sequence: CASSLADRGYEQYF.

This clonotype came up a few times. The chain combines TRBV7-2 with TRBJ2-4, with 8 nucleotides matching TRBD1. V lost 5 bases and J lost 3; bases outside the gene matches: 12. The CDR3 totals 17 residues. In germline, CDR1 is SGHTA, CDR2 FQGNSA. The CDR3 here is CASSRGQALGGKNIQYF. The CDR3 DNA sequence: TGTGCCAGCAGCCGGGGACAGGCCCTTGGGGGCAAAAACATTCAGTACTTC.

This clonotype appeared a few times. This chain connects TRBV12-3 or TRBV12-4 to TRBJ1-1; no firm D call. V dropped 5 bases and J dropped 8 bases, with 15 bases sitting between them. The CDR3 totals 13 residues. This CDR3 reads CASSPQVGYEAFF. Written as DNA, the CDR3 is TGTGCCAGCAGTCCCCAAGTGGGATACGAAGCTTTCTTT.